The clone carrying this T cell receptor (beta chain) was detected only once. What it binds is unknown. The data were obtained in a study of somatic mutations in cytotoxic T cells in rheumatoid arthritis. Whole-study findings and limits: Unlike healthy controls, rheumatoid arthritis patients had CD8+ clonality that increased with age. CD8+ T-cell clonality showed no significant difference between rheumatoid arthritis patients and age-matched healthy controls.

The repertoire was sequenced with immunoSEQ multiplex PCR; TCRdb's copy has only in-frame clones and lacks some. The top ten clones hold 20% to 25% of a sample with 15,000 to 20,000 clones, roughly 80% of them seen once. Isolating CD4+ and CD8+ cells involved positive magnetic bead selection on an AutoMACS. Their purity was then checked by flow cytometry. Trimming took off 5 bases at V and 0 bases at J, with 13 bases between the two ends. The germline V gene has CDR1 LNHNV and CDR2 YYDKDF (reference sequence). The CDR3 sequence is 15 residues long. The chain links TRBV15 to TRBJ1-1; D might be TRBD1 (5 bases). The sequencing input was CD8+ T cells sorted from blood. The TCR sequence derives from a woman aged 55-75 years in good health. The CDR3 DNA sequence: TGTGCCACCAGCGGCAGGGCCTTTATGAACACTGAAGCTTTCTTT. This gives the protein CATSGRAFMNTEAFF.